This is a list of T cell receptor beta chains from one sample in a study of T cells in Graves' hyperthyroidism and ophthalmopathy. TCRdb passed the multiplex PCR reads through MiXCR, listing each CDR3 protein once. Among about 500,000 distinct CDR3 sequences listed, around 15% were seen once. Sequences were obtained from blood. Receptors were obtained from a woman aged 25 to 45 with Graves' ophthalmopathy. CDR3s include the opening cysteine and the closing phenylalanine or tryptophan. D genes are given only for firm matches. Part of the rows lack a size; the others show once, few, many or a class for expanded clones.

TRBV28	many	13	TRBD2	TRBJ2-3	TGTGCCAGCCGGACTAGCGGGCAGGATACGCAGTATTTT	CASRTSGQDTQYF
TRBV27	-	14	-	TRBJ1-2	TGTGCCAGCAGTTTACAGGGGCTGAACTATGGCTACACCTTC	CASSLQGLNYGYTF
TRBV7-9	-	16	-	TRBJ2-2	TGTGCCAGCGGAAGAAGACAAACACGGGACACCGGGGAGCTGTTTTTT	CASGRRQTRDTGELFF
TRBV2	few	16	-	TRBJ1-6	TGTGCCAGCAGTGAAGGACAGGAAGGGCCAAATTCACCCCTCCACTTT	CASSEGQEGPNSPLHF
TRBV29-1	few	14	TRBD2	TRBJ2-7	TGCAGCGTTGAAATAACTAGCGGCTCCTACGAGCAGTACTTC	CSVEITSGSYEQYF
TRBV18	many	14	TRBD1	TRBJ2-1	TGTGCCAGCTCACTCCTAGGGGGCGACAATGAGCAGTTCTTC	CASSLLGGDNEQFF
TRBV10-3	-	13	-	TRBJ2-7	TGTGCCATCGGAGTGCAGGAGGGTTACGAGCAGTACTTC	CAIGVQEGYEQYF
TRBV24-1	-	12	-	TRBJ1-5	TGTGCCACCAGCAGTGGCAATCAGCCCCAGCATTTT	CATSSGNQPQHF
TRBV20-1	-	14	TRBD2	TRBJ2-3	TGCAGTGGGAATAGCGGGCTACGCACAGATACGCAGTATTTT	CSGNSGLRTDTQYF
TRBV24-1	-	12	-	TRBJ2-1	TGTGCCACCGGGGGCCCTTCGAATGAGCAGTTCTTC	CATGGPSNEQFF
TRBV4-2	many	14	-	TRBJ1-2	TGTGCCAGCAGCCAAGATAACCCAGGGAACGACTACACCTTC	CASSQDNPGNDYTF
TRBV29-1	few	11	-	TRBJ1-2	TGCAGCGTCGGTGGTAACGGTGGCTACACCTTC	CSVGGNGGYTF
TRBV20-1	many	16	TRBD2	TRBJ2-7	TGCAGTGCTCCCCCGGGCCTAGCGGCGCACTCCTACGAGCAGTACTTC	CSAPPGLAAHSYEQYF
TRBV30	-	13	-	TRBJ1-5	TGTGCCTGGAGTCTCCAGGACAATCAGCCCCAGCATTTT	CAWSLQDNQPQHF
TRBV30	many	13	-	TRBJ1-1	TGTGCCTGGAGTTTGGGGTTGGGCACTGAAGCTTTCTTT	CAWSLGLGTEAFF
TRBV9	few	14	-	TRBJ1-5	TGTGCCAGCAGCGGGGGCCAGTCGAGGCAGCCCCAGCATTTT	CASSGGQSRQPQHF
TRBV30	many	11	-	TRBJ2-3	TGTGCCTGGAAACTGGGGGATACGCAGTATTTT	CAWKLGDTQYF
TRBV13	few	19	TRBD2	TRBJ2-3	TGTGCCAGCAGCGTAACCGGGACTAGCGGGAGGGCACCCCACGGTACGCAGTATTTT	CASSVTGTSGRAPHGTQYF
TRBV20-1	many	15	-	TRBJ1-5	TGCAGTGCTAGCTCCCGACAGGAGAACAATCAGCCCCAGCATTTT	CSASSRQENNQPQHF
TRBV5-1	many	13	TRBD1	TRBJ1-4	TGCGCCAGCAGCCAACAGGGGGGGGAAAAACTGTTTTTT	CASSQQGGEKLFF
TRBV30	-	13	-	TRBJ1-5	TGTGCCTGGAACCTTGGGGGCAATCAGCCCCAGCATTTT	CAWNLGGNQPQHF
TRBV9	-	15	TRBD2	TRBJ2-1	TGTGCCAGCAGCGTAGGGCTAGCGGGGACCAATGAGCAGTTCTTC	CASSVGLAGTNEQFF
TRBV5-1	many	15	-	TRBJ2-1	TGCGCCAGCAGCTTGGAGGTAACCTGGACCAATGAGCAGTTCTTC	CASSLEVTWTNEQFF
TRBV20-1	many	15	TRBD1	TRBJ1-2	TGCAGTGCCCAGGACAGGGTGCGCGAGGTCTATGGCTACACCTTC	CSAQDRVREVYGYTF
TRBV4-3	-	15	TRBD1	TRBJ2-7	TGCGCCAGCAGCCATATGGGACAGTTACTCTACGAGCAGTACTTC	CASSHMGQLLYEQYF
TRBV2	-	14	TRBD2	TRBJ2-1	TGTGCCAGCATGGGAGGGCCGGGTTACAATGAGCAGTTCTTC	CASMGGPGYNEQFF
TRBV28	-	18	-	TRBJ1-5	TGTGCCAGCAGTTTATGGGCTCGGGGCAGGGAATTCGTAGGGACCCAGCATTTT	CASSLWARGREFVGTQHF
TRBV5-6	-	14	TRBD1	TRBJ2-7	TGTGCCAGTGGCCCAGGGACAGGGTTCTACGAGCAGTACTTC	CASGPGTGFYEQYF
TRBV2	many	15	-	TRBJ2-5	TGTGCCAGCACCTCAGATTTGAGGAGGCAAGAGACCCAGTACTTC	CASTSDLRRQETQYF
TRBV3-1	few	15	-	TRBJ2-1	TGTGCCAGCAGCCAAGGAGGTCCAGCCTTGGATGAGCAGTTCTTC	CASSQGGPALDEQFF
TRBV28	many	16	-	TRBJ1-6	TGTGCCAGCAGTTCCTTACCAGACAGGCTCGGTTCACCCCTCCACTTT	CASSSLPDRLGSPLHF
TRBV6-1	many	14	TRBD1	TRBJ1-6	TGTGCCAGCAGTGGACAGGGGGATAATTCACCCCTCCACTTT	CASSGQGDNSPLHF